This T cell receptor beta chain was found in a study of T-cell reconstitution after alpha-beta-depleted transplantation in children. This CDR3 region has 12 residues. Looked up from germline, CDR1 is MNHEY and CDR2 is SVGAGI. The V end lost 10 bases, the J end lost 3 bases, and 12 bases lay between the germline ends. Unique molecular identifiers were used to barcode this TCRbeta library. One entry per CDR3 protein, called by TCRdb with MiXCR from the PCR reads. This sample carries about 510,000 distinct CDR3 sequences, over 10% of them seen once, and the ten largest clones take approximately 15%. This clonotype was obtained from a female patient between 2 and 15 years old who had a stem cell transplant for aplastic anemia, so the T cells may come from the graft donor. The V gene is TRBV6-5, the J gene TRBJ1-1; D remains unclear. Sequenced here: PBMCs, mostly from graft donor cells, sampled 180 days after TCRalphabeta/CD19-depleted stem cell transplant. Here the CDR3 reads CAIDRLDTEAFF. The CDR3 DNA follows: TGTGCCATCGACCGACTGGACACTGAAGCTTTCTTT.